This T cell receptor beta chain appears in the sequencing data of a study of early T cells in non-severe SARS-CoV-2 infection. V was pared by 5 bases and J by 8 bases, with 10 bases of the junction left unmatched. Germline CDR1 reads SGHDN; CDR2 reads FVKESK. This CDR3 has 15 amino acids. This clonotype was detected only a few times. Attachment of unique molecular identifiers to individual cDNA molecules was performed. Via MiXCR, TCRdb re-called the 5' RACE reads, giving one row per CDR3 protein. The sample lists some 33,000 distinct CDR3 sequences, 5.4% occurring once. The chain recombines TRBV14 with TRBJ2-4; 9 nucleotides match TRBD1. The clonotype was recovered from an adult who was a healthcare worker with PCR-confirmed SARS-CoV-2 infection or an uninfected control (not recorded which). Material for sequencing was whole blood. The CDR3 loop reads CASSSQTGGVDIQYF. DNA of the CDR3: TGTGCCAGCAGCTCCCAGACAGGGGGAGTGGACATTCAGTACTTC.